These T cell receptor beta chains were read from a single sample in a study of vaccination effects on CD4 cells after COVID-19. No antigen is known for these receptors. Here immunoSEQ multiplex PCR was the method, and the copy in TCRdb shows in-frame clones only, minus some. The sample carries 30,000 to 45,000 clones, over 60% recorded once. Sequencing used CD4+ T cells from PBMCs cultured with HCoV-NL63 spike peptides, obtained before COVID-19 vaccination. These receptors were collected from a human donor who had a prior SARS-CoV-2 infection. Both conserved end residues are part of each CDR3. The order of the fields is D gene, clone size, J gene, V gene, CDR3 protein, CDR3 DNA. A D gene is named only where the DNA matches it firmly. Clone sizes are given selectively: once, few, many, or a class where the clone is expanded.

- few TRBJ2-2 TRBV7-3 CASSLVGPGELFF TGTGCCAGCAGCTTAGTGGGTCCCGGGGAGCTGTTTTTT
TRBD2 - TRBJ2-1 TRBV5-1 CASSFLAGGIGEQFF TGCGCCAGCAGCTTCTTAGCGGGGGGGATCGGTGAGCAGTTCTTC
- - TRBJ1-2 TRBV29-1 CSVDDRFRDKIYGYTF TGCAGCGTTGATGACCGATTCCGGGACAAAATTTATGGCTACACCTTC
- - TRBJ2-5 TRBV15 CATSKDNREGKTQYF TGTGCCACCAGCAAAGATAACAGGGAAGGGAAGACCCAGTACTTC
TRBD2 - TRBJ2-5 TRBV9 CASSPTGGGGSYQETQYF TGTGCCAGCAGCCCGACGGGGGGGGGCGGGAGTTACCAAGAGACCCAGTACTTC
TRBD2 - TRBJ2-3 TRBV18 CASSPPSLAGGTDTQYF TGTGCCAGCTCACCACCCTCCCTCGCGGGGGGCACAGATACGCAGTATTTT
- once TRBJ1-4 TRBV18 CASSPVVQGGSEKLFF TGTGCCAGCTCACCAGTGGTCCAGGGAGGGTCAGAAAAACTGTTTTTT
- - TRBJ2-3 TRBV2 CASSDSSTDTQYF TGTGCCAGCAGTGACAGCAGCACAGATACGCAGTATTTT
TRBD2 - TRBJ2-3 TRBV11-3 CASSVSGHGTDTQYF TGTGCCAGCAGTGTTAGCGGGCACGGCACAGATACGCAGTATTTT
- - TRBJ2-3 TRBV25-1 CASSEGSYSTDTQYF TGTGCCAGCAGTGAGGGGAGCTATAGCACAGATACGCAGTATTTT
- - TRBJ2-5 TRBV2 CASSERSETQYF TGTGCCAGCAGTGAGCGGTCGGAGACCCAGTACTTC
TRBD1 - TRBJ1-5 TRBV14 CASSQVARGTGGNQPQHF TGTGCCAGCAGCCAAGTCGCCAGGGGCACAGGGGGCAATCAGCCCCAGCATTTT
- - TRBJ2-7 TRBV9 CASSVGPIAREQYF TGTGCCAGCAGCGTAGGCCCTATCGCTAGGGAGCAGTACTTC
TRBD1 - TRBJ2-1 TRBV7-9 CASSLGDSVNSYNEQFF TGTGCCAGCAGCTTAGGGGACAGCGTCAACTCCTACAATGAGCAGTTCTTC
- - TRBJ1-1 TRBV20-1 CSASRVGAEAFF TGCAGTGCTAGTAGGGTGGGAGCCGAAGCTTTCTTT
TRBD2 once TRBJ2-3 TRBV5-4 CASSLAGDSTDTQYF TGTGCCAGCAGCTTAGCGGGGGACTCCACAGATACGCAGTATTTT
TRBD1 - TRBJ1-1 TRBV27 CASSPLTGVNTEAFF TGTGCCAGCAGTCCCCTAACAGGGGTGAACACTGAAGCTTTCTTT
TRBD1 - TRBJ2-5 TRBV24-1 CATSDPQGKETQYF TGTGCCACCAGTGACCCACAGGGGAAGGAGACCCAGTACTTC